This T cell receptor (beta chain) was observed in a study of shared clonotypes between healthy human individuals. For the study at large: The donors, a couple of women and a few men, were aged 18 to 49.

The CDR3 length is 16 residues. Trimming cost V 1 base and J 2 bases; bases outside gene matches: 5. CDR1 is MNHEY and CDR2 is SVGAGI in the germline V gene. When replicate PCRs were run on unsorted PBMC, they used approximately 0.3 ug DNA, 25,000 to 30,000 T cell genomes. Profiling relied on immunoSEQ multiplex PCR, and the TCRdb table lists in-frame clones only, not all of them. The data hold around 530,000 clones, with roughly 79% observed a single time. Donors had no recently reported acute infections or vaccinations and were HIV-negative. The sequenced sample consisted of PBMCs. This receptor was identified in a woman aged 40 to 50 in good health. Some clones in this sample may be carry-over from other donors' samples. V is TRBV6-5 and J is TRBJ2-5, with 9 bases matching TRBD2. The CDR3 loop reads CASSYLREGPQETQYF. Here the CDR3 DNA reads TGTGCCAGCAGTTACTTGCGGGAGGGCCCTCAAGAGACCCAGTACTTC.